This record looks at one T cell receptor beta chain sequence and its context. No antigen is known for it. The germline gives CDR1 MNHEY, CDR2 SMNVEV (reference sequence). Germline trimming cut 3 bases from V and 2 bases from J; bases unmatched to any gene: 2. CDR3 size: 15 residues. Sequencing used immunoSEQ multiplex PCR; TCRdb keeps in-frame clones, though not all of them. The profile covers 600 to 750 clones, with approximately 85% appearing a single time and 17% taken by the ten largest. The source of the sample is a study of T cell repertoires in ileal Crohn's disease. Points from the study as a whole: Compared with CD4 T cells, sorted CD8 cells carried more expanded clones.

Time point: neoterminal ileum biopsy at postoperative endoscopy, about 6 months after surgery. Patients were adults with ileal or ileocolonic Crohn's disease needing resection. Material for sequencing was ileal tissue. The chain combines TRBV27 with TRBJ2-3; 10 positions match TRBD1. The clonotype comes from an adult with Crohn's disease. The CDR3 spells CASSLGTGVTDTQYF. CDR3 DNA sequence: TGTGCCAGCAGTTTGGGGACAGGGGTCACAGATACGCAGTATTTT.